This T cell receptor beta chain is drawn from a study of blood T cell repertoires in COVID-19. About the research overall: Spain, Italy and the United States supplied samples that represented acute and convalescent COVID-19.

As originally analysed: Nucleated cell number was recorded as an estimate derived from reference gene primer amplification. Clones were sequenced by immunoSEQ multiplex PCR, and TCRdb holds only the in-frame ones, with some missing. The V and J calls and clone size were taken over from that table, and D and trimming were inferred from the DNA. In the table there are some 99,000 clones, 70% to 80% of which are singletons. Looked up from germline, CDR1 is SEHNR and CDR2 is FQNEAQ (reference sequence). V shed 4 bases, J shed 7 bases, and the junction held 6 bases outside the gene matches. The CDR3 sequence is 14 residues long. This clone has a single count.

Sequences were obtained from peripheral blood. The TCR originated in a man aged 70 or older with acute or convalescent COVID-19. The chain has TRBV7-9 and TRBJ2-7; TRBD1 agrees at 11 bases. The CDR3 region has the DNA TGTGCCAGCAGCTGGGGACAGGGGGGAGGAGAGCAGTACTTC. Protein: CASSWGQGGGEQYF. Full variable domain (remainder filled in from reference TRBV7-9 and TRBJ2-7): DTGVSQNPRHKITKRGQNVTFRCDPISEHNRLYWYRQTLGQGPEFLTYFQNEAQLEKSRLLSDRFSAERPKGSFSTLEIQRTEQGDSAMYLCASSWGQGGGEQYFGPGTRLTVT.